This entry concerns a single TCR beta chain. The target antigen is unknown. The entry originates in a study of T cells in Graves' hyperthyroidism and ophthalmopathy. RNA transcripts yielded amplified TCR beta CDR3 regions. Using the HTBI primer set, a first-round RT-PCR was run on the TCR CDR3. MiXCR, run by TCRdb on the multiplex PCR reads, gives a single entry per CDR3 protein. The table records 300,000 to 350,000 distinct CDR3 sequences, approximately 18% of them present only once. Hyperthyroidism was newly diagnosed in patients aged 18 to 65 (duration under 2 months). On the basis of clinical symptoms, serum thyroxine and TRAb, thyroid ultrasound and orbital computed tomography, diagnoses were made. Study observations and caveats: Blood held most thyroid clonotypes expanded above 0.001 frequency.

This sequence was found in a woman aged 45-65 years with Graves' hyperthyroidism. The sample comprised blood.

The CDR3 DNA is TGTGCCAGTCGACAGGAAAAACTGTTTTTT. It specifies CASRQEKLFF. The chain joins TRBV6-2 or TRBV6-3 to TRBJ1-4, with D perhaps matching TRBD1 (5 bases). The germline V and J ends were trimmed by 9 bases and 8 bases, with 7 bases remaining between them. This CDR3 is 10 amino acids long. Germline lookup yields CDR1 MNHEY and CDR2 SVGEGT.